Listed below are T cell receptor beta chains from one sample, sequenced in a study of blood T cell repertoires in COVID-19. The repertoire was sequenced with immunoSEQ multiplex PCR; TCRdb's copy has only in-frame clones and lacks some. The top ten clones hold 0.7% to 0.9% of a sample with tens of thousands of clones, 90% of them seen once. The specimen was peripheral blood. All receptors come from an elderly woman with acute or convalescent COVID-19. Each CDR3 is given with its conserved first and last residue. D genes are given only for firm matches. A clone size is listed for some rows: how often the clone was seen (once, few, many), or a class if it is expanded.

TRBD1	TRBJ2-7	-	TRBV2	CASRTGVSYEQYF
TRBD1	TRBJ2-7	-	TRBV5-1	CASSPGTAFSYEQYF
-	TRBJ1-5	once	TRBV4-2	CASSQDREGPQHF
-	TRBJ1-6	-	TRBV6-5	CASSLTGGNSPLHF
-	TRBJ1-5	-	TRBV6-5	CASSTTGDNQPQHF
-	TRBJ2-6	-	TRBV4-2	CASSQYSSGANVLTF
-	TRBJ2-5	-	TRBV18	CASAPGITGFLETQYF
TRBD1	TRBJ1-2	-	TRBV28	CASSFPQGYEDGYTF
TRBD2	TRBJ2-1	-	TRBV24-1	CATSRRSGSSYNEQFF
-	TRBJ1-2	-	TRBV18	CASSPDSNYGYTF
-	TRBJ1-5	-	TRBV27	CASSSGGLGNQPQHF
-	TRBJ2-5	-	TRBV5-4	CASSIQGGRETQYF
-	TRBJ2-5	-	TRBV6-5	CASSYRTVQETQYF
TRBD1	TRBJ1-5	-	TRBV6-1	CASSEAVAGGQPQHF
-	TRBJ2-3	-	TRBV11-2	CASSRRGSESTDTQYF
TRBD1	TRBJ2-3	-	TRBV3-1/TRBV3-2	CASSPSDRGNTDTQYF
-	TRBJ1-3	-	TRBV5-4	CASSSGVSGNTIYF
-	TRBJ2-3	-	TRBV7-9	CASSSLGIRDTQYF
-	TRBJ1-4	-	TRBV9	CASSEGPHAYNEKLFF
TRBD1	TRBJ1-6	-	TRBV7-2	CASRRGQGRSPLHF
-	TRBJ1-4	-	TRBV11-2	CASSSPSRAVGEKLFF
TRBD2	TRBJ2-1	-	TRBV27	CASSLERENEQFF